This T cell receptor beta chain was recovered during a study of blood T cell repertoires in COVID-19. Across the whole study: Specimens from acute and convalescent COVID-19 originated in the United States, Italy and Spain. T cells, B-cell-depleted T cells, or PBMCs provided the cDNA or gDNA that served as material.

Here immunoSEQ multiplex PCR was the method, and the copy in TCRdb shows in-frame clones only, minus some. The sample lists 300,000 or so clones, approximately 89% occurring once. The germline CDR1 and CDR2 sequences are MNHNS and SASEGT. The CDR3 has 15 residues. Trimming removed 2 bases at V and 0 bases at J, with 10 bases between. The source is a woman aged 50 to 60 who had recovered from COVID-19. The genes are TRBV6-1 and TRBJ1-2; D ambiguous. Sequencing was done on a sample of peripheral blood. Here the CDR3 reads CASSEYPSSNYGYTF. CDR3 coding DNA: TGTGCCAGCAGTGAATATCCGAGTTCTAACTATGGCTACACCTTC.